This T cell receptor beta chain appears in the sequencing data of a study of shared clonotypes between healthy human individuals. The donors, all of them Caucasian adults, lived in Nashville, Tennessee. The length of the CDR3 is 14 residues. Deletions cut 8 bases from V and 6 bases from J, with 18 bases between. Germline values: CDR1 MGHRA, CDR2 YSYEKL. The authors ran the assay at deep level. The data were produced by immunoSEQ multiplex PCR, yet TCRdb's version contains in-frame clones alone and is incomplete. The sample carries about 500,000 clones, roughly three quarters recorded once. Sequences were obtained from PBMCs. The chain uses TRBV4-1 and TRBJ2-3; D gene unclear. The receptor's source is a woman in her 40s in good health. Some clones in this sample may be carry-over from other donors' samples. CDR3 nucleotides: TGCGCCAGCGCTCAAGGCCACACTTCGGATACGCAGTATTTT. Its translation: CASAQGHTSDTQYF.